Following are 22 T cell receptor beta chains from one sample sequenced in a study of T-cell memory formation after mild COVID-19. TCRdb recomputed calls from the 5' RACE reads with MiXCR, one row per CDR3 protein. Of about 350,000 distinct CDR3 sequences listed, approximately 13% are singletons. Sequencing used PBMCs or a T cell subset sorted from them (not recorded which). The origin of the receptors is a man aged 18-30 years who had mild COVID-19 (a few samples of this study predate the infection). Cell type and time point are not known.

The genes are TRBV5-5 and TRBJ2-6, with a tentative D call TRBD1 (5 bases). The CDR3 has 16 amino acids. CDR1 and CDR2 (germline): SGHKS, YYEKEE (reference sequence). Trimming cost V 0 bases and J 0 bases, with 7 bases left between them. The CDR3 nucleotides are TGTGCCAGCAGCTTGGACACAGGCTCTGGGGCCAACGTCCTGACTTTC. Amino acid sequence: CASSLDTGSGANVLTF.

The chain is built from TRBV7-2 and TRBJ2-5, with D unresolved. CDR1 SGHTA and CDR2 FQGNSA come from the germline V gene. CDR3 length: 16 amino acids. Trimming removed 3 bases at V and 5 bases at J, with 19 bases between. The CDR3 coding sequence is TGTGCCAGCAGCTTGTCGTTGGGCCTCTCGGGTGAGACCCAGTACTTC. Amino acids: CASSLSLGLSGETQYF.

The V call is TRBV5-1, the J call TRBJ2-3; TRBD1 matches 7 bases. V shed 4 bases and J 0 bases; nucleotides not matched to a gene: 5. The CDR3 is 15 residues long. The germline V gene encodes CDR1 SGHRS and CDR2 YFSETQ. Here the CDR3 DNA reads TGCGCCAGCAGCCAGCTGGGACAGAGCACAGATACGCAGTATTTT. Translated, it gives CASSQLGQSTDTQYF. The whole variable domain, remainder taken from reference TRBV5-1 and TRBJ2-3, is KAGVTQTPRYLIKTRGQQVTLSCSPISGHRSVSWYQQTPGQGLQFLFEYFSETQRNKGNFPGRFSGRQFSNSRSEMNVSTLELGDSALYLCASSQLGQSTDTQYFGPGTRLTVL.

This clonotype has only a few counts. This chain links TRBV12-3 or TRBV12-4 with TRBJ1-6; 8 positions agree with TRBD1. Losses at the gene ends were 6 bases for V and 7 bases for J; bases not matched to a gene: 8. CDR3 length equals 15 residues. Here the CDR3 DNA reads TGTGCCAGCAGCTACGGGGACAGGACCAATTCACCCCTCCACTTT. It is translated as CASSYGDRTNSPLHF.

This clonotype occurred a few times. The CDR3 protein is CAISHASVGTDTQYF. For the CDR3, the DNA is TGTGCCATCAGCCACGCTAGCGTCGGCACAGATACGCAGTATTTT. V usage is TRBV10-3 and J usage is TRBJ2-3; D is perhaps TRBD2 (6 bases). The CDR3 spans 15 residues. With 6 bases removed from V and 1 base from J, the gap between germline ends came to 14 bases. Germline loops: CDR1 ENHRY, CDR2 SYGVKD.

This rearrangement joins TRBV6-2 or TRBV6-3 to TRBJ2-7; D is perhaps TRBD2 (6 bases). The V end was cut by 0 bases, the J end by 5 bases, with 11 bases between. Germline V gives CDR1 MNHEY, CDR2 SVGEGT. This CDR3 is 14 amino acids long. CDR3 coding DNA: TGTGCCAGCAGTTACTCGGGGGGTGGCGACGAGCAGTACGTC. Amino acids: CASSYSGGGDEQYV.

This chain connects TRBV6-2 or TRBV6-3 to TRBJ2-1; 9 bases line up with TRBD2. CDR1 is MNHEY and CDR2 is SVGEGT in the germline V gene. V gave up 6 bases and J gave up 0 bases; unmatched junction bases: 9. This CDR3 region has 17 residues. CDR3 coding DNA: TGTGCCAGCAGCCCGTCGGGACTAGCAAGCTCCTACAATGAGCAGTTCTTC. Its translation: CASSPSGLASSYNEQFF.

The chain has TRBV7-2 and TRBJ2-3, with D unclear. V was cut by 4 bases and J by 1 base, with 9 bases left in between. Germline assignment: CDR1 SGHTA and CDR2 FQGNSA. The length of the CDR3 is 14 residues. The CDR3 spells CASSSYLRTDTQYF. CDR3 in DNA: TGTGCCAGCAGCTCCTACTTACGCACAGATACGCAGTATTTT.

This chain uses TRBV24-1 with TRBJ2-2, with TRBD1 as a possible D gene (6 bases). CDR3 size: 13 residues. V shed 3 bases and J shed 6 bases, with 7 bases lying between them. Germline CDR1 and CDR2: KGHDR and SFDVKD. CDR3 sequence: CATSDNRAGELFF. CDR3 coding DNA: TGTGCCACCAGTGATAACAGGGCCGGGGAGCTGTTTTTT.

V and J are TRBV7-3 and TRBJ1-5; 7 nucleotides agree with TRBD1. The CDR3 is made up of 18 amino acids. After removal of 3 bases from V and 2 bases from J, the junction contained 13 bases not matched to a gene. Germline lookup yields CDR1 SGHTA and CDR2 FQGTGA. The CDR3 DNA is TGTGCCAGCAGCTTTTACAGGGGACTCCTCTATTGCAATCAGCCCCAGCATTTT. Translated, it gives CASSFYRGLLYCNQPQHF.

V usage is TRBV28 and J usage is TRBJ1-4, with TRBD1 matching 7 bases. After removal of 6 bases from V and 0 bases from J, the junction contained 4 bases not matched to a gene. In germline, CDR1 is MDHEN, CDR2 SYDVKM. The CDR3 totals 15 residues. The CDR3 spells CASRPDRATNEKLFF. In DNA, the CDR3 is TGTGCCAGCAGGCCTGACAGGGCAACTAATGAAAAACTGTTTTTT.

This clonotype appeared a few times. This chain connects TRBV5-1 to TRBJ2-7; TRBD2 matches 7 bases. Germline CDR1 is SGHRS and CDR2 is YFSETQ. V shed 2 bases and J 2 bases; nucleotides not matched to a gene: 4. The CDR3 runs 14 residues. The CDR3 is CASSFGAGAYEQYF. DNA of the CDR3: TGCGCCAGCAGCTTCGGCGCGGGGGCCTACGAGCAGTACTTC.

This clonotype showed up just a few times. V and J are TRBV4-2 and TRBJ1-4; no clear D. This CDR3 spans 19 amino acids. V lost 0 bases to trimming and J lost 0 bases, with 17 bases between them. CDR1 LGHNA and CDR2 YNFKEQ come from the germline V gene. CDR3 protein: CASSQDRGRGRSTNEKLFF. As DNA, the CDR3 is TGTGCCAGCAGCCAAGATCGAGGGAGAGGCCGATCAACTAATGAAAAACTGTTTTTT.

This clonotype was observed a handful of times. The V and J genes are TRBV7-9 and TRBJ2-7; TRBD1 agrees at 8 bases. V was pared by 5 bases and J by 3 bases, with 12 bases of the junction left unmatched. Germline V gene lookup returns CDR1 SEHNR and CDR2 FQNEAQ (reference sequence). The CDR3 is 16 amino acids. In nucleotides, the CDR3 is TGTGCCAGCAGCCCCGTCGGACAGGGTAGAGTCTACGAGCAGTACGTC. As protein: CASSPVGQGRVYEQYV.

This chain links TRBV12-3 or TRBV12-4 with TRBJ1-1; 10 bases are a match to TRBD1. This CDR3 contains 15 residues. V gave up 6 bases and J gave up 4 bases; unmatched junction bases: 8. The CDR3 DNA reads TGTGCCAGCAGAAGGGACAGGGGAAGATCCACTGAAGCTTTCTTT. It is translated as CASRRDRGRSTEAFF.

In this sample, this clonotype turned up a few times. This chain connects TRBV7-9 to TRBJ2-7; D may correspond to TRBD1 or TRBD2 (6 bases each). Trimming took 5 bases from V and 2 from J, leaving 22 bases between them. Germline lookup yields CDR1 SEHNR and CDR2 FQNEAQ (reference sequence). The CDR3 loop spans 17 amino acids. The CDR3 nucleotides are TGTGCCAGCAGCCCTTACGCCGGGACAAGGGGGGCCTACGAGCAGTACTTC. It yields the protein CASSPYAGTRGAYEQYF. The complete variable domain, with remaining parts taken from reference TRBV7-9 and TRBJ2-7, reads DTGVSQNPRHKITKRGQNVTFRCDPISEHNRLYWYRQTLGQGPEFLTYFQNEAQLEKSRLLSDRFSAERPKGSFSTLEIQRTEQGDSAMYLCASSPYAGTRGAYEQYFGPGTRLTVT.

This clonotype has only a few counts. CDR3 DNA sequence: TGTGCCACCAGCATAGGGGACCTCGGGACTGAAGCTTTCTTT. Protein product: CATSIGDLGTEAFF. The V gene is TRBV15, the J gene TRBJ1-1; D might be TRBD1 (5 bases). This CDR3 region has 14 residues. V was shortened by 4 bases and J by 5 bases, with 14 bases between the two germline ends. Germline CDR1 LNHNV, CDR2 YYDKDF (reference sequence). The full variable domain, completed using reference TRBV15 and TRBJ1-1, is DAMVIQNPRYQVTQFGKPVTLSCSQTLNHNVMYWYQQKSSQAPKLLFHYYDKDFNNEADTPDNFQSRRPNTSFCFLDIRSPGLGDTAMYLCATSIGDLGTEAFFGQGTRLTVV.

This rearrangement joins TRBV4-1 to TRBJ1-2; D remains unclear. The CDR3 has 15 amino acids. V was cut by 1 base and J by 2 bases, with 11 bases left in between. Germline V gives CDR1 MGHRA, CDR2 YSYEKL. The CDR3 sequence: CASSQGERTNYGYTF. In DNA, the CDR3 is TGCGCCAGCAGCCAAGGGGAGAGGACGAACTATGGCTACACCTTC.

This clonotype turned up a few times. The V and J genes are TRBV20-1 and TRBJ1-2; D ambiguous. Trimming removed 1 base at V and 6 bases at J, with 6 bases between. The germline V gene encodes CDR1 DFQATT and CDR2 SNEGSKA (reference sequence). CDR3 size: 11 residues. CDR3: CSARVPNGYTF. The CDR3 DNA reads TGCAGTGCTAGAGTACCGAATGGCTACACCTTC.

V is TRBV29-1 and J is TRBJ2-2, with 9 bases lining up with TRBD1. The junction had 5 bases not matched to a gene; V was cut back by 7 bases and J by 5 bases. The CDR3 loop spans 13 amino acids. Germline V lookup: CDR1 SQVTM, CDR2 ANQGSEA. This CDR3 reads CSASTGGTGELFF. The CDR3 DNA reads as TGCAGCGCTTCGACAGGGGGTACCGGGGAGCTGTTTTTT.

The chain recombines TRBV27 with TRBJ2-5; the D is unclear. This CDR3 spans 14 amino acids. Germline CDR1 is MNHEY and CDR2 is SMNVEV (reference sequence). Trimming cost V 2 bases and J 5 bases, with 12 bases left between them. The CDR3 reads CASSLGPRWETQYF. The CDR3, as DNA: TGTGCCAGCAGTTTAGGGCCCAGATGGGAGACCCAGTACTTC.

This clonotype was recorded a few times. The gene calls are TRBV7-2 and TRBJ2-7, with 7 positions matching TRBD1. CDR3 size: 15 residues. The V segment lost 5 bases and the J segment 4 bases; nucleotides outside the gene matches: 11. CDR1 is SGHTA and CDR2 is FQGNSA in the germline V gene. CDR3 region: CASSPDPGTVYEQYF. The CDR3 DNA reads TGTGCCAGCAGCCCGGACCCCGGGACAGTTTACGAGCAGTACTTC.